The next 25 T cell receptor beta chains were all read from a single sample in a study of tumor T cells in aggressive B-cell lymphoma. TCRdb keeps only in-frame clones here, not all; method: immunoSEQ multiplex PCR. The table lists around 2,900 clones, around 87% of them singletons. Input material: tumor tissue. All receptors derive from an adult with diffuse large B cell lymphoma.

The CDR3 coding sequence is TGTGCCAGCAGCCCCCAGACAGGGCGCGGTACAGCTTTCTTT. It translates to CASSPQTGRGTAFF. The gene calls are TRBV5-8 and TRBJ1-1; 7 nucleotides align to TRBD1. Looked up from germline, CDR1 is SGHTS and CDR2 is YDEGEE. This CDR3 is built from 14 residues. V was pared by 4 bases and J by 10 bases, with 13 bases of the junction left unmatched.

The J gene is TRBJ1-6, the V gene TRBV4-3, with a possible D match to TRBD1 (5 bases). The V and J ends lost 0 bases and 7 bases respectively, with 10 bases between them. The CDR3 totals 15 residues. Germline V CDR1 and CDR2: LGHNA, YSLEER. The CDR3 DNA is TGCGCCAGCAGCCAAGATCAGGGTTTGAATTCACCCCTCCACTTT. It encodes CASSQDQGLNSPLHF.

This chain uses TRBV6-4 with TRBJ1-1; no definite D call. Germline lookup yields CDR1 MRHNA and CDR2 SNTAGT. The length of the CDR3 is 13 residues. Deletions cut 6 bases from V and 1 base from J, with 9 bases between. CDR3 residues: CASRARSNTEAFF. CDR3 DNA: TGTGCCAGCAGAGCCCGGTCGAACACTGAAGCTTTCTTT.

The chain recombines TRBV6-5 with TRBJ1-4; D uncertain. The V end was cut by 0 bases, the J end by 9 bases, with 14 bases between. The CDR3 length is 15 residues. CDR1 and CDR2 (germline): MNHEY, SVGAGI. The CDR3: CASSYSGLPDKKLFF. DNA for the CDR3: TGTGCCAGCAGTTACTCAGGACTCCCGGATAAAAAACTGTTTTTT.

The chain combines TRBV9 with TRBJ2-3; 7 positions agree with TRBD1. Germline V gives CDR1 SGDLS, CDR2 YYNGEE. Trimming removed 2 bases from V and 6 bases from J; junction bases left unmatched: 9. The CDR3 covers 15 residues. The CDR3 DNA reads TGTGCCAGCAGCGTGGGACAGTCCTCACTGGATACGCAGTATTTT. This sequence encodes CASSVGQSSLDTQYF. The full variable domain, its missing parts supplied by reference TRBV9 and TRBJ2-3, is DSGVTQTPKHLITATGQRVTLRCSPRSGDLSVYWYQQSLDQGLQFLIQYYNGEERAKGNILERFSAQQFPDLHSELNLSSLELGDSALYFCASSVGQSSLDTQYFGPGTRLTVL.

The chain carries TRBV11-2 and TRBJ1-2; 7 bases fit TRBD1. Germline V gives CDR1 SGHAT, CDR2 FQNNGV. This CDR3 comprises 14 residues. V shed 3 bases and J 4 bases; nucleotides not matched to a gene: 5. The CDR3 DNA is TGTGCCAGCAGCTTGGGGACAGTCTTCTATGGCTACACCTTC. Translating it yields CASSLGTVFYGYTF. Combining the CDR3 with reference TRBV11-2 and TRBJ1-2 gives the whole variable domain EAGVAQSPRYKIIEKRQSVAFWCNPISGHATLYWYQQILGQGPKLLIQFQNNGVVDDSQLPKDRFSAERLKGVDSTLKIQPAKLEDSAVYLCASSLGTVFYGYTFGSGTRLTVV.

The V call is TRBV7-6, the J call TRBJ2-3; 9 positions agree with TRBD2. The junction had 7 bases not matched to a gene; V was cut back by 2 bases and J by 1 base. This CDR3 is 17 amino acids long. The germline V gene encodes CDR1 SGHVS and CDR2 FNYEAQ. The CDR3 DNA reads as TGTGCCAGCAGCTTATATGCGGGAGGGCCCGGCACAGATACGCAGTATTTT. Translation gives CASSLYAGGPGTDTQYF.

Of note for this clone: This CDR3 is missing its conserved last phenylalanine or tryptophan, likely due to a read error. It is unclear where the CDR3 begins or ends on the DNA, so no DNA is shown, and the CDR3 is as TCRdb lists it. The V and J genes are TRBV20-1 and TRBJ1-1; TRBD1, the D gene given by the table, was not confirmed from the DNA. The length of the CDR3 is 10 amino acids, counting both ends. Looked up from germline, CDR1 is DFQATT and CDR2 is SNEGSKA (reference sequence). The CDR3 loop reads CSAREPTGAL.

The chain uses TRBV7-3 and TRBJ2-1; TRBD2 matches 9 bases. Germline assignment: CDR1 SGHTA and CDR2 FQGTGA. V dropped 1 base and J dropped 11; count of bases not matched to a gene: 6. The CDR3 sequence is 14 residues long. The CDR3 reads CASSLNPSGNQQFF. The CDR3, as DNA: TGTGCCAGCAGCTTAAATCCTAGCGGGAATCAGCAGTTCTTC.

V gene TRBV5-1 combines with J gene TRBJ1-2; D might be TRBD1 (5 bases). The CDR3 covers 13 residues. Per the germline V gene, CDR1 is SGHRS and CDR2 is YFSETQ. The V and J ends lost 0 bases and 8 bases respectively, with 11 bases between them. The CDR3 spells CASSLAPREGYTF. Here the CDR3 DNA reads TGCGCCAGCAGCTTGGCCCCCAGGGAAGGCTACACCTTC.

The chain combines TRBV7-9 with TRBJ1-5; the match to TRBD1 covers 8 bases. After removal of 1 base from V and 7 bases from J, the junction contained 12 bases not matched to a gene. The CDR3 is made up of 17 amino acids. Germline-derived CDR1 and CDR2 are SEHNR and FQNEAQ (reference sequence). In DNA form, the CDR3 reads TGTGCCAGCAGCTTAGGACAAGAGGGACAGGTCGGCCAGCCCCAGCATTTT. Its protein product is CASSLGQEGQVGQPQHF.

As concerns this clone: Relative to the germline gene, one junction end is altered; a read error may explain this. J is TRBJ2-1 and V is TRBV7-3; D unresolved. Per germline, CDR1 SGHTA and CDR2 FQGTGA. This CDR3 comprises 16 residues. The CDR3 bases are TGTGTCAGCAGCTTAAATTCCCCAAGCACTGGCAATGAGCAGTTCTTC. As protein: CVSSLNSPSTGNEQFF.

CDR3 coding DNA: TGTGCCAGCAGCTTAGAAGTCTGGCCTAGCTACAATGAGCAGTTCTTC. Its translation: CASSLEVWPSYNEQFF. The chain couples TRBV11-2 to TRBJ2-1; D gene unclear. The CDR3 has 16 amino acids. In germline, CDR1 is SGHAT, CDR2 FQNNGV. V lost 0 bases and J lost 3, with 12 bases in between.

The chain has TRBV20-1 and TRBJ2-7; 7 bases are a match to TRBD2. V was clipped by 5 bases and J by 5 bases; unmatched bases: 3. The CDR3 is made up of 11 amino acids. Germline V gene lookup returns CDR1 DFQATT and CDR2 SNEGSKA (reference sequence). CDR3 protein: CSASGGHEQYF. CDR3 nucleotides: TGCAGTGCTTCGGGGGGACACGAGCAGTACTTC.

The rearrangement joins TRBV9 to TRBJ2-1, with 7 bases that match TRBD2. After removal of 3 bases from V and 8 bases from J, the junction contained 8 bases not matched to a gene. The CDR3 is made up of 14 amino acids. Germline V gene lookup returns CDR1 SGDLS and CDR2 YYNGEE. Here the CDR3 reads CASSGGGAAHEQFF. The CDR3 DNA follows: TGTGCCAGCAGCGGCGGGGGAGCGGCGCATGAGCAGTTCTTC.

This chain joins TRBV4-1 and TRBJ2-1, with D maybe TRBD2 (5 bases). V was clipped by 3 bases and J by 12 bases, with 12 bases between them. CDR1 is MGHRA and CDR2 is YSYEKL in the germline V gene. The CDR3 has 12 amino acids. The CDR3 sequence is CASSHGKGWQFF. The DNA of the CDR3 is TGCGCCAGCAGCCACGGGAAGGGTTGGCAGTTCTTC.

The chain carries TRBV7-2 and TRBJ2-3; 7 bases line up with TRBD1. Germline lookup yields CDR1 SGHTA and CDR2 FQGNSA. This CDR3 contains 14 residues. Germline trimming cut 4 bases from V and 1 base from J; bases unmatched to any gene: 2. CDR3 amino acids: CASSSQGGTDTQYF. CDR3 coding DNA: TGTGCCAGCAGCTCTCAGGGGGGCACAGATACGCAGTATTTT.

This clone was seen only once. The chain joins TRBV19 to TRBJ1-1; D remains unclear. V lost 4 bases, J lost 6 bases, and 21 bases lay in between. The CDR3 spans 16 residues. CDR1 and CDR2 (germline): LNHDA, SQIVND (reference sequence). The CDR3 reads CASSTYLRGMISEAFF. The DNA for the CDR3 is TGTGCCAGTAGTACCTACCTGAGAGGGATGATCTCTGAAGCTTTCTTT.

Regarding this clone: Sequence at one end of the junction differs from germline and may be a read error. The rearrangement uses TRBV30 and TRBJ2-5, with 7 bases aligning to TRBD2. Looked up from germline, CDR1 is GTSNPN and CDR2 is SVGIG (reference sequence). The CDR3 has 14 residues. The CDR3 sequence: CAWSALAPQDTQYF. The CDR3 DNA reads as TGTGCCTGGAGCGCACTAGCGCCCCAAGATACCCAGTACTTC.

The chain has TRBV9 and TRBJ1-2; D not certain. The CDR3 contains 14 residues. Between the trimmed V and J ends, which lost 0 bases and 8 bases, there was a span of 14 bases. CDR1 is SGDLS, CDR2 YYNGEE, per germline. The CDR3 spells CASSVDGGPFGYTF. The CDR3 region has the DNA TGTGCCAGCAGCGTAGATGGTGGCCCGTTCGGCTACACCTTC.

The CDR3 region is CAIGTADYGYTF. Written as DNA, the CDR3 is TGTGCCATAGGGACAGCCGACTATGGCTACACCTTC. The chain has TRBV10-3 and TRBJ1-2; 7 positions match TRBD1. Germline CDR1 reads ENHRY; CDR2 reads SYGVKD. There are 12 residues in the CDR3. V lost 9 bases to trimming and J lost 3 bases; unmatched junction nucleotides: 4.

This sequence joins TRBV9 and TRBJ2-1; 11 bases agree with TRBD2. The CDR3 has 16 residues. Germline CDR1 reads SGDLS; CDR2 reads YYNGEE. The V segment lost 0 bases and the J segment 10 bases; nucleotides outside the gene matches: 9. CDR3 amino acids: CASSVAFSGGDEEQFF. DNA of the CDR3: TGTGCCAGCAGCGTAGCTTTTAGCGGGGGGGACGAGGAGCAGTTCTTC.

The chain uses TRBV19 and TRBJ1-2; the match to TRBD1 covers 11 bases. Trimming cost V 10 bases and J 5 bases; bases outside gene matches: 6. Germline CDR1 is LNHDA and CDR2 is SQIVND (reference sequence). The CDR3 covers 13 residues. The CDR3 region is CATRTGGIYGYTF. In nucleotides, the CDR3 is TGTGCCACCCGGACAGGGGGCATATATGGCTACACCTTC.

This chain connects TRBV27 to TRBJ1-6; D is unclear. CDR3 size: 13 residues. Deletions cut 8 bases from V and 7 bases from J, with 12 bases between. The V gene's germline CDR1 is MNHEY and CDR2 SMNVEV (reference sequence). The CDR3 is CASGYRENSPLHF. DNA for the CDR3: TGTGCCAGCGGATACAGAGAAAATTCACCCCTCCACTTT.

The rearrangement uses TRBV5-1 and TRBJ1-2; D remains unclear. Per the germline V gene, CDR1 is SGHRS and CDR2 is YFSETQ. Trimming stripped 2 bases from V and 2 bases from J, with 10 bases between. This CDR3 is 14 amino acids long. CDR3 DNA sequence: TGCGCCAGCAGCTTAGAGTACTCCAACTATGGCTACACCTTC. Encoded protein: CASSLEYSNYGYTF.